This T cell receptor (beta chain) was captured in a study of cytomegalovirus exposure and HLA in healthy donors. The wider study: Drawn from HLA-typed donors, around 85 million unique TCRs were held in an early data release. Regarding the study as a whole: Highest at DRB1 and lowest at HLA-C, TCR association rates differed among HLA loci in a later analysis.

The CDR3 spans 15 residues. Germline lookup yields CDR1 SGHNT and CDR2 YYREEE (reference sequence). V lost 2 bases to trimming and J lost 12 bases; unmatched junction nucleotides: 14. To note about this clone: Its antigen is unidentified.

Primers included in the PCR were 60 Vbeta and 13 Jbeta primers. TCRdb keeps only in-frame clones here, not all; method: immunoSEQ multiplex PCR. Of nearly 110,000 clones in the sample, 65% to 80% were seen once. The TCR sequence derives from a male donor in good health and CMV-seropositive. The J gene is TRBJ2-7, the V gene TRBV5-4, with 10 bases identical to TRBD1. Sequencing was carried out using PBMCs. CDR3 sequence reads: CASSFPGTGVSGLYF. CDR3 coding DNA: TGTGCCAGCAGCTTCCCCGGGACAGGGGTGAGTGGTCTGTACTTC.